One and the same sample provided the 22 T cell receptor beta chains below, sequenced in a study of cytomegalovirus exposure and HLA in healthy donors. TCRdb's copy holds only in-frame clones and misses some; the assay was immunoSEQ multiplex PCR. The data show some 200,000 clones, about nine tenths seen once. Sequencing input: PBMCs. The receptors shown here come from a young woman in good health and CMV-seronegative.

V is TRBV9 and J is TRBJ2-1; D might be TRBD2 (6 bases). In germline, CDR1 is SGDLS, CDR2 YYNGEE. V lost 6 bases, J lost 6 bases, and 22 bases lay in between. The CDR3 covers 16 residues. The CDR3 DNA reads TGTGCCAGCACCCGGGGGTCCCCCTCAGGGATCAATGAGCAGTTCTTC. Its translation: CASTRGSPSGINEQFF.

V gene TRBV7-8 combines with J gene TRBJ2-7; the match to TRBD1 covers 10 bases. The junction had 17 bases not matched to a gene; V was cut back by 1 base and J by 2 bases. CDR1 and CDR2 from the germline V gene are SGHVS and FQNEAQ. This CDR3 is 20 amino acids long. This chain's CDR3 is CASSLEWVWDRGIPTYEQYF. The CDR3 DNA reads TGTGCCAGCAGCTTAGAATGGGTTTGGGACAGGGGTATCCCCACCTACGAGCAGTACTTC.

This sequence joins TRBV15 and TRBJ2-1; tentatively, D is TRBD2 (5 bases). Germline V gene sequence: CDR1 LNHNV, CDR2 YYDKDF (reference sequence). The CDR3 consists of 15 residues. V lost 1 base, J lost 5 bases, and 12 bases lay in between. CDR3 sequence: CATSRVGRVHNEQFF. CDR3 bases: TGTGCCACCAGCAGAGTCGGGCGGGTCCACAATGAGCAGTTCTTC. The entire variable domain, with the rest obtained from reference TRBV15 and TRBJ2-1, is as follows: DAMVIQNPRYQVTQFGKPVTLSCSQTLNHNVMYWYQQKSSQAPKLLFHYYDKDFNNEADTPDNFQSRRPNTSFCFLDIRSPGLGDTAMYLCATSRVGRVHNEQFFGPGTRLTVL.

This CDR3 reads CASSLLPTVGGVTDTQYF. The CDR3 bases are TGTGCCAGCAGCCTTTTACCAACTGTAGGCGGGGTAACAGATACGCAGTATTTT. V is TRBV14 and J is TRBJ2-3, with D possibly being TRBD2 (6 bases). V was cut by 4 bases and J by 3 bases, with 23 bases left in between. The CDR3 loop spans 18 amino acids. CDR1 and CDR2 from the germline V gene are SGHDN and FVKESK.

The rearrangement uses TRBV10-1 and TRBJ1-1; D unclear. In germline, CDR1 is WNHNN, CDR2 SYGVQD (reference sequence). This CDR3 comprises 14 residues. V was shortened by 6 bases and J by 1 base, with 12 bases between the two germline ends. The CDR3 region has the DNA TGCGCCAGCAGCTACGATAGACAGAACACTGAAGCTTTCTTT. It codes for CASSYDRQNTEAFF.

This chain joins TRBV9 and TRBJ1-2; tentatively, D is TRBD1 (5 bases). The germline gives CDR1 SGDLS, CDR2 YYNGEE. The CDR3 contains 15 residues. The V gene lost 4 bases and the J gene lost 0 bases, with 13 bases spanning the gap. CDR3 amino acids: CASSPGGDPNYGYTF. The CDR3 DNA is TGTGCCAGCAGCCCCGGGGGGGACCCTAACTATGGCTACACCTTC.

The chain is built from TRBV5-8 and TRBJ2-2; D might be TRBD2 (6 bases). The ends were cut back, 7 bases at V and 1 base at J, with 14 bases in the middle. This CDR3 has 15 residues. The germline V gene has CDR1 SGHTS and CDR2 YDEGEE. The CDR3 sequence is CASPLGLLNTGELFF. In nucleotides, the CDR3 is TGTGCCAGCCCGCTGGGACTCCTGAACACCGGGGAGCTGTTTTTT.

CDR3 in amino acids: CASSLLVSSGSSSYEQYF. The CDR3 region has the DNA TGCGCCAGCAGCTTGTTAGTTTCTAGCGGGAGCAGCTCCTACGAGCAGTACTTC. The rearrangement joins TRBV5-1 to TRBJ2-7, with 10 bases matching TRBD2. Germline V gene data show CDR1 as SGHRS and CDR2 as YFSETQ. This CDR3 comprises 18 residues. The trim removed 1 base at V and 0 bases at J, leaving 10 bases unmatched.

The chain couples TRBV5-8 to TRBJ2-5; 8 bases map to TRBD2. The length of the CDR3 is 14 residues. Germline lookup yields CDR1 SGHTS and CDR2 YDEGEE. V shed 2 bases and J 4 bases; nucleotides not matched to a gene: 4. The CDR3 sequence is CASSFVRGGETQYF. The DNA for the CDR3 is TGTGCCAGCAGCTTCGTTCGGGGGGGAGAGACCCAGTACTTC.

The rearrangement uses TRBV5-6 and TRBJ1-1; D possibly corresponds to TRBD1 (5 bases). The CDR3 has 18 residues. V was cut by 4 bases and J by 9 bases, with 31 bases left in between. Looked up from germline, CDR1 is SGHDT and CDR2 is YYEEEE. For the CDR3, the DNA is TGTGCCAGCAGCCACCCTACTACCGCAGACAGCCGCGCTGTTAAAGCTTTCTTT. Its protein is CASSHPTTADSRAVKAFF.

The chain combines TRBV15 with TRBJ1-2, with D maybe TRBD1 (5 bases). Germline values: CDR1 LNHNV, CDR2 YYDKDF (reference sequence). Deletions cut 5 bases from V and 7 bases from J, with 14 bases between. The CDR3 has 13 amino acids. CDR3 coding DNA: TGTGCCACCAGCCCAGACCCAGGGTTTGGCTACACCTTC. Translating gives CATSPDPGFGYTF.

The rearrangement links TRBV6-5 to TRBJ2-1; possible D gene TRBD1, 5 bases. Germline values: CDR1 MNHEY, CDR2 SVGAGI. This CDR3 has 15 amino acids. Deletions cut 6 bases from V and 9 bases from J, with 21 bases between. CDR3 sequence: CASSLSRQGKSEQFF. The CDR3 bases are TGTGCCAGCAGCCTATCCCGGCAGGGAAAGAGTGAGCAGTTCTTC.

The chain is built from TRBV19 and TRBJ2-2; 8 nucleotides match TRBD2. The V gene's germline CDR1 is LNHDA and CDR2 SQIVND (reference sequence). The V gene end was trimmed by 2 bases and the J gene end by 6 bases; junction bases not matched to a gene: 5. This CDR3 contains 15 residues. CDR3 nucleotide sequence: TGTGCCAGTAGTATACTGCGGGAGGCCTCCGGGGAGCTGTTTTTT. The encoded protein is CASSILREASGELFF. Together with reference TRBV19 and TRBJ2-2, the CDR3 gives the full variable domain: DGGITQSPKYLFRKEGQNVTLSCEQNLNHDAMYWYRQDPGQGLRLIYYSQIVNDFQKGDIAEGYSVSREKKESFPLTVTSAQKNPTAFYLCASSILREASGELFFGEGSRLTVL.

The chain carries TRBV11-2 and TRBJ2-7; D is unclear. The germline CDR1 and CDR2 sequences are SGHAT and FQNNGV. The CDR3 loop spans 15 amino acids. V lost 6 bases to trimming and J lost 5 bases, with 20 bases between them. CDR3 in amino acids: CASSLPEGVSHEQYF. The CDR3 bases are TGTGCCAGCAGTCTCCCGGAAGGAGTTTCCCACGAGCAGTACTTC.

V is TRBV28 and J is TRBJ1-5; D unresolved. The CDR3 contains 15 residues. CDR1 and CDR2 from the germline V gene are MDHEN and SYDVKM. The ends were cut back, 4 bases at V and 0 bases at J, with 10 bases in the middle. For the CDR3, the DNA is TGTGCCAGCAGTTGGAGAATTGATAGCAATCAGCCCCAGCATTTT. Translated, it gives CASSWRIDSNQPQHF.

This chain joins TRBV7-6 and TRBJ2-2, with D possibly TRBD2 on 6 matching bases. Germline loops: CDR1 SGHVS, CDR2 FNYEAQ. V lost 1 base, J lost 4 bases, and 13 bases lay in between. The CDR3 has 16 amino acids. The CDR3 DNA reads TGTGCCAGCAGCTTAGGGACGGGAGTCACCACCGGGGAGCTGTTTTTT. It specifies CASSLGTGVTTGELFF.

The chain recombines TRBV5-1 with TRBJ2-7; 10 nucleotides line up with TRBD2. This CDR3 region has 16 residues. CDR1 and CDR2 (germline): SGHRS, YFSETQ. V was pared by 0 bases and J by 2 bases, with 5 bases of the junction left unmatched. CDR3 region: CASSLELAGLTYEQYF. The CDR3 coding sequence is TGCGCCAGCAGCTTGGAACTAGCGGGACTAACCTACGAGCAGTACTTC.

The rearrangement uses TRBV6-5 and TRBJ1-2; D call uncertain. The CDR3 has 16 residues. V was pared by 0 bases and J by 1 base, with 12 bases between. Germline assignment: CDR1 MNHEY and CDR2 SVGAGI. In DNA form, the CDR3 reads TGTGCCAGCAGTTACTCGATGATACGGTATAACTATGGCTACACCTTC. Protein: CASSYSMIRYNYGYTF.

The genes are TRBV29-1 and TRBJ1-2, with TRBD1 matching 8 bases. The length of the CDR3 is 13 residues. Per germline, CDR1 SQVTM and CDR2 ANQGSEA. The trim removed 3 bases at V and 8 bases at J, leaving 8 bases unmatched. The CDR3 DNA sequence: TGCAGCGTTGAGATACAACAGGGGGTGGGCTACACCTTC. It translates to CSVEIQQGVGYTF.

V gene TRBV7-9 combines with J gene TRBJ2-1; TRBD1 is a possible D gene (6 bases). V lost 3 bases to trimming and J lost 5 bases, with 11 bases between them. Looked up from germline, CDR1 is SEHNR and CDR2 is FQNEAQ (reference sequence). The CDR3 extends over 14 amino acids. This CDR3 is CASSLTTGDNEQFF. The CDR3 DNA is TGTGCCAGCAGCTTGACGACAGGAGACAATGAGCAGTTCTTC.

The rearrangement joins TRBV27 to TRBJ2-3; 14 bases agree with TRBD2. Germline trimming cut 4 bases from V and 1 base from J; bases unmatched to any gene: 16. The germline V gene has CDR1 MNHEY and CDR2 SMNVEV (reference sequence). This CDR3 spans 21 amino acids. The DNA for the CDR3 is TGTGCCAGCAGTTCACCGGGACTAGCGGGAGATTTAAGGGGCGGCACAGATACGCAGTATTTT. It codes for CASSSPGLAGDLRGGTDTQYF.

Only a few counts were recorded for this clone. The CDR3 nucleotides read TGTGCCACCGCGGACAGGGCTTCCTACGAGCAGTACTTC. This encodes CATADRASYEQYF. The J gene is TRBJ2-7, the V gene TRBV7-9, with TRBD1 matching 8 bases. The length of the CDR3 is 13 residues. Trimming took 10 bases from V and 1 from J; bases not matched to a gene: 6. Germline assignment: CDR1 SEHNR and CDR2 FQNEAQ (reference sequence).